This T cell receptor beta chain was found in a study of Ad26.COV2.S vaccination and SARS-CoV-2 variants. Study-wide background: It was the COV1001 Ad26.COV2.S trial arm that included the donor. Study findings and constraints: Total T cell responses, in the TCR breadth and depth analyses, may have been underestimated.

From germline, CDR1 is SGHTA and CDR2 FQGNSA. There are 15 residues in the CDR3. V gave up 5 bases and J gave up 5 bases; unmatched junction bases: 9. Sample treatment: around 19 received Ad26.COV2.S at low or high dose, single or two shots; 5 received placebo; per-sample allocation not given. On day 63 after the first injection, vaccine and placebo recipients gave samples. The sample came from a Boston adult aged 18-55 years. Comments on this clone: Antigen specificity is unknown.

Measured with immunoSEQ multiplex PCR; TCRdb has only the in-frame clones, and not every one. This sample has about 680,000 clones, with around 89% found just once. This TCR came from a person between 18 and 59 years old who received the Ad26.COV2.S COVID-19 vaccine or a placebo. V usage is TRBV7-2 and J usage is TRBJ1-5, with 7 bases identical to TRBD1. Specimen: peripheral blood, collected in a trial of Ad26.COV2.S vaccine versus placebo. The CDR3 loop is CASSQGQASHQPQHF. In DNA, the CDR3 is TGTGCCAGCAGCCAAGGACAGGCAAGTCATCAGCCCCAGCATTTT.